In its sample, the clone carrying this T cell receptor beta chain was seen a few times. The data belong to a study of T-cell reconstitution after alpha-beta-depleted transplantation in children. TCRbeta library preparation incorporated unique molecular identifiers. TCRdb processed the PCR reads anew with MiXCR; each CDR3 protein has one entry. The sample yields around 500,000 distinct CDR3 sequences, approximately 12% seen once. V was trimmed by 7 bases and J by 0 bases, leaving 16 bases between them. CDR3 size: 16 residues. Germline V gene data show CDR1 as LNHDA and CDR2 as SQIVND (reference sequence).

This chain uses TRBV19 with TRBJ2-1; TRBD1 might be the D (6 bases). The TCR sequence derives from a human donor who donated a stem cell graft to a child with combined immunodeficiency. Sequenced material: PBMCs from the stem cell graft donor, taken from the stem cell graft. The CDR3 DNA follows: TGTGCCAGTAAGGGGGATGGCAGGCACTCCTACAATGAGCAGTTCTTC. This gives the protein CASKGDGRHSYNEQFF.